One T cell receptor (beta chain) is described in this entry. V was trimmed by 5 bases and J by 8 bases, leaving 16 bases between them. CDR1 and CDR2 (germline): SGHRS, YFSETQ. This CDR3 contains 14 residues. These data originate in a study of blood T cell repertoires in COVID-19. Across the whole study: The United States, Italy and Spain provided the acute and convalescent COVID-19 samples. T cells, B-cell-depleted T cells, or PBMCs supplied cDNA or gDNA.

Authors' processing steps: The authors estimated nucleated cell counts from reference gene primer amplification. Libraries were prepared by immunoSEQ multiplex PCR; TCRdb keeps only in-frame clonotypes and omits some of them. V, J and clone size reflect that table, while D and trimming were determined from the DNA. Of tens of thousands of clones listed, roughly 80% are singletons. The sequenced sample was peripheral blood. The clonotype was recovered from an older man with active or convalescent COVID-19. The chain employs TRBV5-1 and TRBJ1-4, with D possibly TRBD1 on 5 matching bases. CDR3 bases: TGCGCCAGCAGTCCCGACGGGGGGAAAGAAAAACTGTTTTTT. Protein product: CASSPDGGKEKLFF. Supplemented by reference TRBV5-1 and TRBJ1-4, the full variable domain reads KAGVTQTPRYLIKTRGQQVTLSCSPISGHRSVSWYQQTPGQGLQFLFEYFSETQRNKGNFPGRFSGRQFSNSRSEMNVSTLELGDSALYLCASSPDGGKEKLFFGSGTQLSVL.